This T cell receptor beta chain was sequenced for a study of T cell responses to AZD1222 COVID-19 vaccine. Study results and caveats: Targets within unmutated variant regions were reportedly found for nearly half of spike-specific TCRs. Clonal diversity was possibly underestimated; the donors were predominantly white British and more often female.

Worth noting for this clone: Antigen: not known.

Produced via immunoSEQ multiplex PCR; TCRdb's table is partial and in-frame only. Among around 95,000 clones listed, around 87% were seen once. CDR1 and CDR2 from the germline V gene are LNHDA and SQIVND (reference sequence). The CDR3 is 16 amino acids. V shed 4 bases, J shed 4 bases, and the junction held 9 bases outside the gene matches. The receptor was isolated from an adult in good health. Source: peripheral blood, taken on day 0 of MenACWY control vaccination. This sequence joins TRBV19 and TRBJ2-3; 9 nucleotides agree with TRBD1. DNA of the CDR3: TGTGCCAGTAGTAACCAGACAGGGGGATGGTCAGATACGCAGTATTTT. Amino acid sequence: CASSNQTGGWSDTQYF.